This T cell receptor beta chain was captured in a study of blood T cell repertoires in COVID-19. Looking at the study overall: Material from acute and convalescent COVID-19 was sourced from the United States, Italy and Spain. PBMCs, B-cell-depleted T cells, or T cells were the source of the cDNA or gDNA that made up the material.

Clones were read by immunoSEQ multiplex PCR, and TCRdb kept only the in-frame ones, dropping some. The repertoire consists of some 85,000 clones, with about four fifths occurring once and the leading ten covering less than 20%. From germline, CDR1 is SGHTS and CDR2 YDEGEE. Trimming removed 0 bases at V and 4 bases at J, with 10 bases between. The CDR3 length is 14 residues. The clonotype was recovered from an elderly woman with active or convalescent COVID-19. This chain uses TRBV5-8 with TRBJ1-2; D is uncertain. Sample: peripheral blood. The CDR3 here is CASSLGSVIYGYTF. DNA of the CDR3: TGTGCCAGCAGCTTGGGTTCAGTTATCTATGGCTACACCTTC.